What follows are 9 T cell receptor beta chains derived from one specimen sequenced in a study of T cell repertoires in ileal Crohn's disease. TCRdb keeps only in-frame clones here, not all; method: immunoSEQ multiplex PCR. Counted here are 5,000 to 6,000 clones, 81% occurring once; the ten biggest clones make up less than 6.5%. Source material: ileal tissue. The source is an adult with Crohn's disease.

The J gene is TRBJ2-2, the V gene TRBV4-3; TRBD2 is a possible D gene (5 bases). Germline loops: CDR1 LGHNA, CDR2 YSLEER. This CDR3 has 16 amino acids. With 0 bases removed from V and 1 base from J, the gap between germline ends came to 9 bases. CDR3 nucleotides: TGCGCCAGCAGCCAAGAAGGGAGAAAGAACACCGGGGAGCTGTTTTTT. Its protein product is CASSQEGRKNTGELFF.

This clone came up a few times. This chain joins TRBV2 and TRBJ1-4; 7 nucleotides match TRBD1. Germline V CDR1 and CDR2: SNHLY, FYNNEI. The CDR3 loop spans 15 amino acids. Trimming removed 4 bases from V and 5 bases from J; junction bases left unmatched: 7. CDR3 sequence reads: CASSGWTGLNEKLFF. CDR3 coding DNA: TGTGCCAGCAGTGGGTGGACAGGTTTAAATGAAAAACTGTTTTTT. The variable domain in full, with the rest retrieved from reference TRBV2 and TRBJ1-4, is EPEVTQTPSHQVTQMGQEVILRCVPISNHLYFYWYRQILGQKVEFLVSFYNNEISEKSEIFDDQFSVERPDGSNFTLKIRSTKLEDSAMYFCASSGWTGLNEKLFFGSGTQLSVL.

The rearrangement links TRBV30 to TRBJ2-1; D gene uncertain. Trimming took 2 bases from V and 7 from J, leaving 9 bases between them. There are 12 residues in the CDR3. Looked up from germline, CDR1 is GTSNPN and CDR2 is SVGIG (reference sequence). In nucleotides, the CDR3 is TGTGCCTGGAGTCCTAGTGGGAATGAGCAGTTCTTC. It yields the protein CAWSPSGNEQFF.

The rearrangement uses TRBV6-5 and TRBJ1-1; D gene uncertain. Per the germline V gene, CDR1 is MNHEY and CDR2 is SVGAGI. V lost 9 bases and J lost 0, with 14 bases in between. CDR3 length: 14 residues. CDR3 DNA: TGTGCCAGTCAATACAGATCAATGAACACTGAAGCTTTCTTT. Its protein is CASQYRSMNTEAFF.

The V gene is TRBV7-2, the J gene TRBJ2-3; D gene uncertain. Germline CDR1 SGHTA, CDR2 FQGNSA. CDR3 length: 10 amino acids. V lost 5 bases and J lost 7, with 4 bases in between. The CDR3 DNA sequence: TGTGCCAGCAGCCTACATACGCAGTATTTT. Amino acids: CASSLHTQYF.

The rearrangement uses TRBV28 and TRBJ1-5, with TRBD1 matching 11 bases. Trimming took 2 bases from V and 4 from J; bases not matched to a gene: 7. From germline, CDR1 is MDHEN and CDR2 SYDVKM. The CDR3 has 17 residues. CDR3 protein: CASSLDGTGGRNQPQHF. CDR3 in DNA: TGTGCCAGCAGTTTAGATGGGACAGGGGGACGGAATCAGCCCCAGCATTTT.

The chain combines TRBV28 with TRBJ2-7, with 8 positions matching TRBD2. CDR1 MDHEN and CDR2 SYDVKM come from the germline V gene. This CDR3 comprises 19 residues. Losses at the gene ends were 5 bases for V and 0 bases for J; bases not matched to a gene: 18. The CDR3 reads CASSTRLANLIGGSYEQYF. Here the CDR3 DNA reads TGTGCCAGCAGTACCCGACTAGCGAACTTGATAGGGGGCTCCTACGAGCAGTACTTC. The whole variable domain, remainder taken from reference TRBV28 and TRBJ2-7, is DVKVTQSSRYLVKRTGEKVFLECVQDMDHENMFWYRQDPGLGLRLIYFSYDVKMKEKGDIPEGYSVSREKKERFSLILESASTNQTSMYLCASSTRLANLIGGSYEQYFGPGTRLTVT.

The rearrangement uses TRBV6-5 and TRBJ2-3, with D perhaps TRBD2 (6 bases). The CDR3 runs to 15 residues. V was shortened by 0 bases and J by 0 bases, with 7 bases between the two germline ends. Germline loops: CDR1 MNHEY, CDR2 SVGAGI. CDR3 DNA sequence: TGTGCCAGCAGTTACTCGGCGGGGAGCACAGATACGCAGTATTTT. Its protein product is CASSYSAGSTDTQYF.

The genes are TRBV7-2 and TRBJ1-1; the D gene is possibly TRBD1 (6 bases). Trimming stripped 4 bases from V and 6 bases from J, with 15 bases between. Germline V CDR1 and CDR2: SGHTA, FQGNSA. This CDR3 is built from 14 residues. For the CDR3, the DNA is TGTGCCAGCAGCTCACACAGGGTTCAATCTGAAGCTTTCTTT. Translating it yields CASSSHRVQSEAFF. Full variable domain (outside the CDR3, taken from reference TRBV7-2 and TRBJ1-1): GAGVSQSPSNKVTEKGKDVELRCDPISGHTALYWYRQSLGQGLEFLIYFQGNSAPDKSGLPSDRFSAERTGGSVSTLTIQRTQQEDSAVYLCASSSHRVQSEAFFGQGTRLTVV.